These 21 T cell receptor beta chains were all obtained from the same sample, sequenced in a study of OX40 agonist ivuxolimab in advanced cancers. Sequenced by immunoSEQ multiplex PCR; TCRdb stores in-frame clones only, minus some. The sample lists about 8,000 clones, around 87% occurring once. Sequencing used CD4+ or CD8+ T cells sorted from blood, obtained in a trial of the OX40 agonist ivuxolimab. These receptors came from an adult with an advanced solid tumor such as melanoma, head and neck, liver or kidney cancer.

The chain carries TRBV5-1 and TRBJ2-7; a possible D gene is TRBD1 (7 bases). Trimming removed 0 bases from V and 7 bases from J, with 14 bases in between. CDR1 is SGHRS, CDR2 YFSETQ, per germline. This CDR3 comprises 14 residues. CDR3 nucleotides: TGCGCCAGCAGCTTGGCTTCGACAGGGAGGGAGCAGTACTTC. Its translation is CASSLASTGREQYF.

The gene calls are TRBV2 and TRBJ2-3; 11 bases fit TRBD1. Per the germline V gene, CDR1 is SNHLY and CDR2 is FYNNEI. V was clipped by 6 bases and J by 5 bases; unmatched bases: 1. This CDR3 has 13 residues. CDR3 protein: CASRDRGRDTQYF. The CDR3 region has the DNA TGTGCCAGCAGGGACAGGGGGCGAGATACGCAGTATTTT.

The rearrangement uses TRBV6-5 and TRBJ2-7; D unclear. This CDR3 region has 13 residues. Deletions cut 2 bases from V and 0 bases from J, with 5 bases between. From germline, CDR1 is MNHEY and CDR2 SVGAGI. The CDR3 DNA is TGTGCCAGCAGTTACGATGGCTCCTACGAGCAGTACTTC. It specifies CASSYDGSYEQYF.

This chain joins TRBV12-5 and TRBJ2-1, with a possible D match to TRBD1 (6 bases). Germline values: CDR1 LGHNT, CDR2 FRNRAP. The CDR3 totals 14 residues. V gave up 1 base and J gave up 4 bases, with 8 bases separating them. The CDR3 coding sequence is TGTGCTAGTGGTTTGGGACAGGAGTACAATGAGCAGTTCTTC. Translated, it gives CASGLGQEYNEQFF.

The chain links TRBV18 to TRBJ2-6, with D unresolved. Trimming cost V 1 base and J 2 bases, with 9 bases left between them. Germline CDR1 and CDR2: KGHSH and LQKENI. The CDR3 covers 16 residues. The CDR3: CASSPLGSTGANVLTF. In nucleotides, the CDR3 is TGTGCCAGCTCACCACTGGGGTCAACTGGGGCCAACGTCCTGACTTTC.

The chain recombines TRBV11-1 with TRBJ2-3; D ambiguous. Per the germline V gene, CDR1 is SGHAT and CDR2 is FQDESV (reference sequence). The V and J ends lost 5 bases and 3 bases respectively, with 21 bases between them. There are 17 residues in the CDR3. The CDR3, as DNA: TGTGCCAGCAGCCCCCTAAATGACGCCGACGGGACAGATACGCAGTATTTT. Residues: CASSPLNDADGTDTQYF.

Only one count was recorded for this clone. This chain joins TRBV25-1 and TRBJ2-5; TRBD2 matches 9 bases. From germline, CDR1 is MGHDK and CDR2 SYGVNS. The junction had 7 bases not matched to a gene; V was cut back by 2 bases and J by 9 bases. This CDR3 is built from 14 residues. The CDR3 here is CASSERTSAPPQYF. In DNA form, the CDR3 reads TGTGCCAGCAGTGAAAGGACTAGCGCTCCCCCCCAGTACTTC.

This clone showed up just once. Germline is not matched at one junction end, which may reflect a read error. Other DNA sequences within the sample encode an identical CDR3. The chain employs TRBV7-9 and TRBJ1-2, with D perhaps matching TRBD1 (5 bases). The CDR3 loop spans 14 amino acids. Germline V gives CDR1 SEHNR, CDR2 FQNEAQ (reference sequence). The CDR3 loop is CASSTSGGFYGYTF. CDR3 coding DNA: TGTGCCAGCAGTACATCCGGGGGTTTCTATGGCTATACCTTC. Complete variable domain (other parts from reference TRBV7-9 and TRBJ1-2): DTGVSQNPRHKITKRGQNVTFRCDPISEHNRLYWYRQTLGQGPEFLTYFQNEAQLEKSRLLSDRFSAERPKGSFSTLEIQRTEQGDSAMYLCASSTSGGFYGYTFGSGTRLTVV.

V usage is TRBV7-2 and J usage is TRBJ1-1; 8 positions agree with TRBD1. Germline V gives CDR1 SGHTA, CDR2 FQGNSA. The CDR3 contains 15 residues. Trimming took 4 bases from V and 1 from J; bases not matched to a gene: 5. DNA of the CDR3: TGTGCCAGCAGCTCTTCGGGGACAGGGAACACTGAAGCTTTCTTT. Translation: CASSSSGTGNTEAFF.

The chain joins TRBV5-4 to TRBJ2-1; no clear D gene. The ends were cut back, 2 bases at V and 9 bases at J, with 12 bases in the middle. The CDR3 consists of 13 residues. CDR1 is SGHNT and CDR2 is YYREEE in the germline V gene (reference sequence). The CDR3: CASSFNHMAEQFF. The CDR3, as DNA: TGTGCCAGCAGCTTCAATCACATGGCTGAGCAGTTCTTC.

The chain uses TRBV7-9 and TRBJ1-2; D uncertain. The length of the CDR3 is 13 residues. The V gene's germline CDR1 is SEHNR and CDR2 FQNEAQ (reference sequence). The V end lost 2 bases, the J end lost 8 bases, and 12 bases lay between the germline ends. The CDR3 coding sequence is TGTGCCAGCAGCTTAACCGGGGAGGGAGGCTACACCTTC. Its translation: CASSLTGEGGYTF.

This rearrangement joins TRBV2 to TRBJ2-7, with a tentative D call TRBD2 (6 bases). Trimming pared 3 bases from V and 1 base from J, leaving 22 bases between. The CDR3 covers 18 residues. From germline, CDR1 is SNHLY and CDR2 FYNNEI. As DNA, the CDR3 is TGTGCCAGCAGTGATCCCCGCGGAGGGACCGATCGGTCCTACGAGCAGTACTTC. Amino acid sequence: CASSDPRGGTDRSYEQYF.

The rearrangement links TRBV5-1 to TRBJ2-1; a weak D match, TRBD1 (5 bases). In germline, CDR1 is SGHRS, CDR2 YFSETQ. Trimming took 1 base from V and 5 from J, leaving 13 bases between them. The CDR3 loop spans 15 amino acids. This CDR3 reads CASSLFGRGNNEQFF. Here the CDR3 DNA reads TGCGCCAGCAGCTTGTTCGGAAGGGGTAACAATGAGCAGTTCTTC.

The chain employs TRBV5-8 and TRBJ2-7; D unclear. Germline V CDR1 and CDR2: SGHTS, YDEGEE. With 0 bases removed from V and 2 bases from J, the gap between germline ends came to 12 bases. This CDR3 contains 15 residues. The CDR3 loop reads CASSLEWQVPYEQYF. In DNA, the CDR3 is TGTGCCAGCAGCTTGGAGTGGCAGGTCCCCTACGAGCAGTACTTC.

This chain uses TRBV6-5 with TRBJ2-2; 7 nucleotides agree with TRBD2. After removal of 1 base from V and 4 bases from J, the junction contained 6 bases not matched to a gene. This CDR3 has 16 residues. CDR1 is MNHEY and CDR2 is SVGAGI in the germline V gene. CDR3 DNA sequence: TGTGCCAGCAGTTACTGGAGCGGGAAATCCACCGGGGAGCTGTTTTTT. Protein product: CASSYWSGKSTGELFF.

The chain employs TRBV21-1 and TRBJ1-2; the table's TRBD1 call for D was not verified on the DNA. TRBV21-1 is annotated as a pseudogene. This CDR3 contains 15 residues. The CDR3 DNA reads TGTGCCAGCGGGGGGCAGGGGGCATTTTCCTATGGCTACACCTTC. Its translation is CASGGQGAFSYGYTF.

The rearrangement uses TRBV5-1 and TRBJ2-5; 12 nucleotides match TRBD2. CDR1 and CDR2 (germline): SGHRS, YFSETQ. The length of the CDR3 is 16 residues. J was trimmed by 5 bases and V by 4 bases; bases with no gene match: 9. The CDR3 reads CASSLRLAGVRETQYF. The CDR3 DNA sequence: TGCGCCAGCAGCCTAAGACTAGCGGGAGTCCGCGAGACCCAGTACTTC.

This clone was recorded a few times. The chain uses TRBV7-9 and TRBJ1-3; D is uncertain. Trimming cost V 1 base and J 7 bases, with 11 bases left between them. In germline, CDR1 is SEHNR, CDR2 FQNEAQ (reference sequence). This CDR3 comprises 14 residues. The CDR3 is CASSLDKGRNTIYF. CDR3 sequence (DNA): TGTGCCAGCAGCTTAGATAAGGGTCGCAACACCATATATTTT.

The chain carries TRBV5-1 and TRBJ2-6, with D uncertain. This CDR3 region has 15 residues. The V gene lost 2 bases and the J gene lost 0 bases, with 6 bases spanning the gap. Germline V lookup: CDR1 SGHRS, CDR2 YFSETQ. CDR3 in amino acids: CASSFQSSGANVLTF. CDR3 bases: TGCGCCAGCAGCTTCCAGTCCTCTGGGGCCAACGTCCTGACTTTC.

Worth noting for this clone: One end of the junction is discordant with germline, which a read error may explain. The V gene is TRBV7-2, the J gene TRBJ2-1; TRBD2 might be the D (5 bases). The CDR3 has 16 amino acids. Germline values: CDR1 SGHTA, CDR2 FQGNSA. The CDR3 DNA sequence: TGTGCCAGCAGCTTAGCCTTCGGGGTCCTCTACAATGGGCAGTTCTTC. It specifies CASSLAFGVLYNGQFF.

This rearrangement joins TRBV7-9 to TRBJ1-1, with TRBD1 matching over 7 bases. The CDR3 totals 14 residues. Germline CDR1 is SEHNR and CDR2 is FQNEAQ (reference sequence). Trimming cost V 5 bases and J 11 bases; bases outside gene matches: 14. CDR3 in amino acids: CASSPGTARSKAFF. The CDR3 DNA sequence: TGTGCCAGCAGCCCCGGGACAGCTCGTTCAAAGGCTTTCTTT. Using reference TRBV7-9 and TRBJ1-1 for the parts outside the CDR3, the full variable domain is DTGVSQNPRHKITKRGQNVTFRCDPISEHNRLYWYRQTLGQGPEFLTYFQNEAQLEKSRLLSDRFSAERPKGSFSTLEIQRTEQGDSAMYLCASSPGTARSKAFFGQGTRLTVV.